The clone carrying this T cell receptor beta chain has a handful of counts. The table came from immunoSEQ multiplex PCR; TCRdb's copy has only in-frame clones and leaves some out. Of hundreds of thousands of clones listed, over 75% are singletons. The data were taken from a study of blood T cell repertoires in COVID-19. Study as a whole: Whether acute or convalescent, the COVID-19 samples came from the United States, Italy and Spain.

Symptom resolution, clearance, or two negative PCRs marked the recovered donors of Cohort 3. Trimming stripped 0 bases from V and 3 bases from J, with 4 bases between. This CDR3 spans 13 amino acids. CDR1 is SGHNT, CDR2 YYREEE, per germline (reference sequence). The chain carries TRBV5-4 and TRBJ1-5, with D uncertain. This TCR was recovered from a man between 18 and 35 years old who had recovered from COVID-19. What was sequenced was PBMCs or T cells enriched from blood (not recorded which). CDR3 coding DNA: TGTGCCAGCAGCTTGGACTACAATCAGCCCCAGCATTTT. Translating it yields CASSLDYNQPQHF. The full variable domain, with the rest looked up from reference TRBV5-4 and TRBJ1-5, is ETGVTQSPTHLIKTRGQQVTLRCSSQSGHNTVSWYQQALGQGPQFIFQYYREEENGRGNFPPRFSGLQFPNYSSELNVNALELDDSALYLCASSLDYNQPQHFGDGTRLSIL.